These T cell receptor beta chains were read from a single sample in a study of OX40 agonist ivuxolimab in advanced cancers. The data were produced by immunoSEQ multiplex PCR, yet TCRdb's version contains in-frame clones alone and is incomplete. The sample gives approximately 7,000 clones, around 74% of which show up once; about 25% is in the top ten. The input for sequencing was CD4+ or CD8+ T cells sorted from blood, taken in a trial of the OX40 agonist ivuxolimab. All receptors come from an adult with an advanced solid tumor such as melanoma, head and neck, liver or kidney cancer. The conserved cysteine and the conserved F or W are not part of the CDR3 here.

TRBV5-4,ASSPLGAGNNEQF
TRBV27,ASSLSVSAASNYGYT
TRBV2,ASSVGQGAYEKLF
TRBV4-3,ASSQDSGNTIY
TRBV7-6,ASSLGTGSYEQY
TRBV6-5,ASSYSGQGGNNEQF
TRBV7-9,ASTPGADNYGYT
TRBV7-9,AGSLVADYT
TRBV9,ASKGVGSTGELF
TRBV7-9,ASSLGQGLNQPQH
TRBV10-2,ASSESGGRRNTEAF
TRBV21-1,ASSKIVLLLLSSGNTIY
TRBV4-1,ASSQVRGGPVGELF
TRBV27,ASSSLAGQETQY
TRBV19,ASSRDLVGSFTDTQY
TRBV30,AWRMKGVSTEAF
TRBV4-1,ASSPRGANQPQH
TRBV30,AWSVGDGPYNEQF
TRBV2,ASRDLLRVTGELF
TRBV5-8,ARSLSYEQY
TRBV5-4,ASSLNAPTYEQY
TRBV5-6,ASSSELAGGTGELF
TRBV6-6,ASSQGQGWF
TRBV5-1,ASSVYRDIRYGYT
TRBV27,ASSLFWGEPQH
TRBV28,ASVGGVGRYT
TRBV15,ATSRSLSHGETQY
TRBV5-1,ASSFWGEETQY
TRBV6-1,ASSEGGHTDTQY
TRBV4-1,ASSQETGTQY
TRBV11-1,ASGGGPPYEQY